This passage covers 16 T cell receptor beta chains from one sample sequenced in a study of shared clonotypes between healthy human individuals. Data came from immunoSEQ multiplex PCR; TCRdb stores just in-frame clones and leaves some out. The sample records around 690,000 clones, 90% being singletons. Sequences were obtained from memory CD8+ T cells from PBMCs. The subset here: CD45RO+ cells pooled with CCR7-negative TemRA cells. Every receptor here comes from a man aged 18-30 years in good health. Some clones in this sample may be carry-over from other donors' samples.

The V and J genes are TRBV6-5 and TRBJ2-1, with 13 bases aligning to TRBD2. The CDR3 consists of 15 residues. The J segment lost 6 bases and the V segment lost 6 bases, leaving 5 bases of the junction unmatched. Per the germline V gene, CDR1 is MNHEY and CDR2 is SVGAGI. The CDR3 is CASSLLAGGSNEQFF. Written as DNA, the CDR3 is TGTGCCAGCAGCTTACTAGCGGGAGGGAGCAATGAGCAGTTCTTC.

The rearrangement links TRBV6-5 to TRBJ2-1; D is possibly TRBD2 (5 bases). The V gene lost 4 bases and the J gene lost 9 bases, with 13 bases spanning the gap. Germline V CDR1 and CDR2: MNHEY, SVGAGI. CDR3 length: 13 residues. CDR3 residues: CASSLTPGGEQFF. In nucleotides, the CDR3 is TGTGCCAGCAGTTTGACGCCCGGAGGTGAGCAGTTCTTC.

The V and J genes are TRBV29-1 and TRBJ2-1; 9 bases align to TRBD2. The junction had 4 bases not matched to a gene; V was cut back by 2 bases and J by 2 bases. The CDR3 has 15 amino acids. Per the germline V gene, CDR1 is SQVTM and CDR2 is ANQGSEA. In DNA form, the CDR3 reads TGCAGCGTTGAACGGTTAGCGGGAGCCTACAATGAGCAGTTCTTC. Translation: CSVERLAGAYNEQFF.

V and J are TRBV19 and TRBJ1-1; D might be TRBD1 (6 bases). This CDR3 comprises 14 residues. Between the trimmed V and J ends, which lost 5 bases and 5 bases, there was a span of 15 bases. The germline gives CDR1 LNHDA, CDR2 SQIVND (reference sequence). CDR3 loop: CASSGRGQGTEAFF. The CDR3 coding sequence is TGTGCCAGTAGTGGTCGGGGGCAGGGTACTGAAGCTTTCTTT.

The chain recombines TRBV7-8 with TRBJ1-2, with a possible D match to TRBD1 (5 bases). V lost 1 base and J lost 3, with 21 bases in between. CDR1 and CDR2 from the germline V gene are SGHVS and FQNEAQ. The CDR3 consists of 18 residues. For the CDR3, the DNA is TGTGCCAGCAGCTTAGGCGCCCGGGCCCTCGGAGGGGACTATGGCTACACCTTC. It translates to CASSLGARALGGDYGYTF. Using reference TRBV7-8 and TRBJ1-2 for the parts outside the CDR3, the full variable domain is GAGVSQSPRYKVAKRGQDVALRCDPISGHVSLFWYQQALGQGPEFLTYFQNEAQLDKSGLPSDRFFAERPEGSVSTLKIQRTQQEDSAVYLCASSLGARALGGDYGYTFGSGTRLTVV.

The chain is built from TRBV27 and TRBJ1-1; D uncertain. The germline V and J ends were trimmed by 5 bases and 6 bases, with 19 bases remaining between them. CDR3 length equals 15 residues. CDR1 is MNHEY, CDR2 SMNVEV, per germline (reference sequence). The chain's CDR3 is CASSLYPWEEPEAFF. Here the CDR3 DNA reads TGTGCCAGCAGTCTCTATCCATGGGAGGAGCCTGAAGCTTTCTTT.

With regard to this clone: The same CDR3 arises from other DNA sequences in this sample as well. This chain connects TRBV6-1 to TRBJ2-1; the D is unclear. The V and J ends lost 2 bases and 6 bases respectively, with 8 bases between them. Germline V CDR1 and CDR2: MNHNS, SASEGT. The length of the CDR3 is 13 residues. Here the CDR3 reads CASSEFSRNEQFF. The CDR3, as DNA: TGTGCCAGCAGTGAATTCTCCCGCAATGAGCAGTTCTTC.

The CDR3 DNA reads TGTGCCAGCAGTGAGCGGGAGGCGTCGATAACCTACGAGCAGTACTTC. Protein product: CASSEREASITYEQYF. The chain joins TRBV6-4 to TRBJ2-7; 8 nucleotides line up with TRBD2. This CDR3 spans 16 amino acids. With 3 bases clipped from V and 2 bases from J, the junction kept 9 bases outside the gene matches. The germline gives CDR1 MRHNA, CDR2 SNTAGT.

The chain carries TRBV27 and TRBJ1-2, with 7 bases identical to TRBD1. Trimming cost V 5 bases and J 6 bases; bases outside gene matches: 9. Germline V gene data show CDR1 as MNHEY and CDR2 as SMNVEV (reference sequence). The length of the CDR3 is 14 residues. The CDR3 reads CASSQTRGDDGYTF. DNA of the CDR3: TGTGCCAGCAGTCAGACCAGGGGGGACGATGGCTACACCTTC.

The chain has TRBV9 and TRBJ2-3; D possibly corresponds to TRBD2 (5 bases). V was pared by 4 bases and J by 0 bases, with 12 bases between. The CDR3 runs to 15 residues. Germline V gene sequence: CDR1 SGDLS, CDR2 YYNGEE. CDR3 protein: CASSPWTYSTDTQYF. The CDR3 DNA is TGTGCCAGCAGCCCGTGGACTTATAGCACAGATACGCAGTATTTT.

The CDR3 coding sequence is TGTGCCAGTAGTCCTCGGGACAGGGGGACGAAATACTTC. This sequence encodes CASSPRDRGTKYF. The chain recombines TRBV19 with TRBJ2-7, with TRBD1 matching over 11 bases. J gave up 13 bases and V 5 bases, and 10 bases lay outside the gene matches. CDR3 length: 13 amino acids. CDR1 and CDR2 from the germline V gene are LNHDA and SQIVND (reference sequence).

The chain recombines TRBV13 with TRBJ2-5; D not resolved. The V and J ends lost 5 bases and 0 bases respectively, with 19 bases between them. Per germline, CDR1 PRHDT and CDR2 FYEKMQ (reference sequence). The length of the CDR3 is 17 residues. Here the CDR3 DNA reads TGTGCCAGCAGCCCTTCCGGGTCCAAATTGGACCAAGAGACCCAGTACTTC. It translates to CASSPSGSKLDQETQYF.

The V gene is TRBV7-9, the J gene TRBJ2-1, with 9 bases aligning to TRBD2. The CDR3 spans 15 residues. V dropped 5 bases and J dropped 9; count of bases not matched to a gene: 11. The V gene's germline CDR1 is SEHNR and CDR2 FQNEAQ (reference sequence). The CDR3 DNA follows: TGTGCCAGCAGCCTCAAGACTAGCGGCGCGAGTGAGCAGTTCTTC. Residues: CASSLKTSGASEQFF.

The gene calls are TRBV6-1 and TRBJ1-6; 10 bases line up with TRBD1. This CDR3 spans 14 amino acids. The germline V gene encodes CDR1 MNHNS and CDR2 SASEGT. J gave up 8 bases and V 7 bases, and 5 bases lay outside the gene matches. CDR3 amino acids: CASTDRGLDSPLHF. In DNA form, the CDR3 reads TGTGCCAGCACTGACAGGGGGCTGGATTCACCCCTCCACTTT.

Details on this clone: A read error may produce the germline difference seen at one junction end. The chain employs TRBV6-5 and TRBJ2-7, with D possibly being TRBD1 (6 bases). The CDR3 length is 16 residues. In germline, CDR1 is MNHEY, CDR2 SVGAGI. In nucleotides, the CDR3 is TGTGCCAGCAGTCACTCGAGGGGGACCATAAGCTACGAGCAGTACTTC. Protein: CASSHSRGTISYEQYF.

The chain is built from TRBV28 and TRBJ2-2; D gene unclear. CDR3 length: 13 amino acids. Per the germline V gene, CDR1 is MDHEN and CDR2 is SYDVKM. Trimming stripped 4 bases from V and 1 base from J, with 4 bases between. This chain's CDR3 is CASSSENTGELFF. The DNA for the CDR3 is TGTGCCAGCAGTTCGGAGAACACCGGGGAGCTGTTTTTT.